The next 19 T cell receptor beta chains were all read from a single sample in a study of shared clonotypes between healthy human individuals. The assay was immunoSEQ multiplex PCR, and TCRdb's table has in-frame clones only and misses some. The data contain about 2.1 million clones, 85% to 95% of them singletons. CD45RO-negative cells were positively selected for CCR7, leaving out terminally differentiated effector memory CD45RA+ cells. The source material was naive CD8+ T cells from PBMCs. Every receptor here comes from a young man in good health. Some clones in this sample may be carry-over from other donors' samples.

V and J are TRBV28 and TRBJ2-5; D gene ambiguous. The ends were cut back, 4 bases at V and 1 base at J, with 19 bases in the middle. This CDR3 spans 17 amino acids. Looked up from germline, CDR1 is MDHEN and CDR2 is SYDVKM. The CDR3 coding sequence is TGTGCCAGCAGTTCCCGATGGACCGCCGATTTCCAAGAGACCCAGTACTTC. Amino acids: CASSSRWTADFQETQYF.

This clone was detected only a few times. The V and J genes are TRBV6-5 and TRBJ1-1; D is perhaps TRBD1 (5 bases). Per the germline V gene, CDR1 is MNHEY and CDR2 is SVGAGI. Trimming took 6 bases from V and 7 from J, leaving 12 bases between them. The CDR3 extends over 12 amino acids. In nucleotides, the CDR3 is TGTGCCAGCAGCCCTGACAGCGATGAAGCTTTCTTT. Protein: CASSPDSDEAFF.

The chain couples TRBV4-3 to TRBJ2-2; D remains ambiguous. V lost 1 base and J 9 bases, leaving 15 bases between the germline ends. CDR3 length: 15 residues. Per the germline V gene, CDR1 is LGHNA and CDR2 is YSLEER. The DNA for the CDR3 is TGCGCCAGCAGCCAAGCCCCCGGTGGCTCTTGGGAGCTGTTTTTT. Its protein product is CASSQAPGGSWELFF.

Of note for this clone: Other DNA sequences in the same sample also yield this CDR3. The J gene is TRBJ1-1, the V gene TRBV6-5, with no clear D. With 0 bases removed from V and 3 bases from J, the gap between germline ends came to 11 bases. Germline CDR1 and CDR2: MNHEY and SVGAGI. The CDR3 sequence is 15 residues long. CDR3 sequence (DNA): TGTGCCAGCAGTTACTCGAGAGGGCTTGACACTGAAGCTTTCTTT. Its protein product is CASSYSRGLDTEAFF.

V usage is TRBV6-5 and J usage is TRBJ1-1; D unresolved. The CDR3 consists of 14 residues. The V gene's germline CDR1 is MNHEY and CDR2 SVGAGI. Trimming shortened V by 2 bases and J by 0 bases, and 7 bases separated the two germline ends. For the CDR3, the DNA is TGTGCCAGCAGTTACCAGGACCTGAACACTGAAGCTTTCTTT. Protein: CASSYQDLNTEAFF.

The J gene is TRBJ2-6, the V gene TRBV27; D is uncertain. Trimming stripped 6 bases from V and 0 bases from J, with 9 bases between. Per the germline V gene, CDR1 is MNHEY and CDR2 is SMNVEV (reference sequence). The CDR3 length is 15 residues. DNA for the CDR3: TGTGCCAGCAGCCACGGAACCTCTGGGGCCAACGTCCTGACTTTC. Translated: CASSHGTSGANVLTF.

The chain is built from TRBV29-1 and TRBJ2-5; D is possibly TRBD1 (6 bases). The end of the DNA aligns better with TRBJ2-7, so the J call may be wrong. There are 13 residues in the CDR3. Germline CDR1 reads SQVTM; CDR2 reads ANQGSEA. The CDR3: CSVVTGISYEQYF. The DNA for the CDR3 is TGCAGCGTTGTAACAGGGATCTCCTACGAGCAGTACTTC.

This rearrangement joins TRBV2 to TRBJ2-2; D is perhaps TRBD1 (6 bases). This CDR3 is 15 amino acids long. V was pared by 6 bases and J by 7 bases, with 18 bases between. CDR1 is SNHLY, CDR2 FYNNEI, per germline. The CDR3 sequence: CASRGSAGDSGELFF. CDR3 in DNA: TGTGCCAGCAGGGGGTCGGCAGGGGATAGCGGGGAGCTGTTTTTT.

This clone was found once. The rearrangement joins TRBV9 to TRBJ1-1; the D is unclear. In germline, CDR1 is SGDLS, CDR2 YYNGEE. V dropped 3 bases and J dropped 5 bases, with 14 bases sitting between them. CDR3 length equals 14 residues. The CDR3 spells CASSGEVSLTEAFF. DNA for the CDR3: TGTGCCAGCAGCGGGGAGGTTAGTCTGACTGAAGCTTTCTTT.

Notes on this clone: The sample carries other DNA sequences with the same CDR3. J is TRBJ2-3 and V is TRBV9; D might be TRBD2 (6 bases). The CDR3 covers 14 residues. V was trimmed by 1 base and J by 3 bases, leaving 9 bases between them. Germline CDR1 and CDR2: SGDLS and YYNGEE. The CDR3 bases are TGTGCCAGCAGCGTAAGGGGACTTACAGATACGCAGTATTTT. Translation gives CASSVRGLTDTQYF.

The CDR3 sequence: CASSLQGTTYEQYF. CDR3 nucleotides: TGTGCCAGCAGCTTACAAGGGACTACCTACGAGCAGTACTTC. V is TRBV7-9 and J is TRBJ2-7; TRBD2 matches 7 bases. CDR3 length: 14 amino acids. J was trimmed by 2 bases and V by 2 bases; bases with no gene match: 3. Per the germline V gene, CDR1 is SEHNR and CDR2 is FQNEAQ (reference sequence).

This clone was seen just once. The chain links TRBV4-2 to TRBJ2-7; TRBD1 agrees at 7 bases. The CDR3 consists of 14 residues. Germline CDR1 is LGHNA and CDR2 is YNFKEQ. V lost 1 base, J lost 2 bases, and 2 bases stayed unmatched. CDR3 sequence reads: CASSQAGQPYEQYF. Written as DNA, the CDR3 is TGTGCCAGCAGCCAAGCGGGACAGCCCTACGAGCAGTACTTC.

The chain combines TRBV27 with TRBJ2-1, with 7 nucleotides matching TRBD2. Germline assignment: CDR1 MNHEY and CDR2 SMNVEV (reference sequence). The CDR3 has 16 amino acids. V was clipped by 4 bases and J by 6 bases; unmatched bases: 12. DNA of the CDR3: TGTGCCAGCAGTTCCCTGGGCGGGAGCATGTTCAATGAGCAGTTCTTC. The encoded protein is CASSSLGGSMFNEQFF.

To note about this clone: Other nucleotide sequences from this sample produce the same CDR3. The rearrangement uses TRBV4-2 and TRBJ2-7; D remains unclear. V shed 0 bases and J shed 3 bases, with 6 bases lying between them. The CDR3 is 13 amino acids. In germline, CDR1 is LGHNA, CDR2 YNFKEQ. The CDR3 reads CASSQDPDYEQYF. The CDR3 nucleotides are TGTGCCAGCAGCCAAGATCCCGACTACGAGCAGTACTTC.

As DNA, the CDR3 is TGTGCCTGCACCGACAGGGGAGCCCAGCATTTT. Its translation: CACTDRGAQHF. The chain is built from TRBV30 and TRBJ1-5, with TRBD1 identical over 8 bases. CDR1 GTSNPN and CDR2 SVGIG come from the germline V gene (reference sequence). V lost 6 bases and J lost 11; bases outside the gene matches: 6. The CDR3 contains 11 residues.

V and J are TRBV4-3 and TRBJ1-5; D remains unclear. Between the trimmed V and J ends, which lost 1 base and 0 bases, there was a span of 13 bases. The CDR3 extends over 17 amino acids. Germline lookup yields CDR1 LGHNA and CDR2 YSLEER. The CDR3 sequence is CASSQAPRQVSNQPQHF. Here the CDR3 DNA reads TGCGCCAGCAGCCAAGCCCCCCGGCAGGTTAGCAATCAGCCCCAGCATTTT.

J is TRBJ2-7 and V is TRBV6-5; 9 nucleotides line up with TRBD1. Germline CDR1 reads MNHEY; CDR2 reads SVGAGI. Trimming removed 6 bases from V and 2 bases from J; junction bases left unmatched: 5. The CDR3 is 14 amino acids. DNA of the CDR3: TGTGCCAGCAGGCGTCGGACAGGGGCCTACGAGCAGTACTTC. It codes for CASRRRTGAYEQYF.

The V gene is TRBV10-3, the J gene TRBJ2-7; the D is unclear. Germline CDR1 reads ENHRY; CDR2 reads SYGVKD. The CDR3 runs to 15 residues. V lost 0 bases to trimming and J lost 2 bases, with 11 bases between them. CDR3 sequence reads: CAISESKSIPYEQYF. CDR3 DNA: TGTGCCATCAGTGAGTCGAAGAGCATCCCCTACGAGCAGTACTTC.

This chain uses TRBV5-6 with TRBJ2-3; possible D gene TRBD2, 6 bases. The CDR3 length is 16 residues. The germline gives CDR1 SGHDT, CDR2 YYEEEE. V lost 0 bases to trimming and J lost 1 base, with 12 bases between them. CDR3 sequence reads: CASSLESWGGTDTQYF. The CDR3 DNA reads as TGTGCCAGCAGCTTGGAATCCTGGGGGGGCACAGATACGCAGTATTTT.